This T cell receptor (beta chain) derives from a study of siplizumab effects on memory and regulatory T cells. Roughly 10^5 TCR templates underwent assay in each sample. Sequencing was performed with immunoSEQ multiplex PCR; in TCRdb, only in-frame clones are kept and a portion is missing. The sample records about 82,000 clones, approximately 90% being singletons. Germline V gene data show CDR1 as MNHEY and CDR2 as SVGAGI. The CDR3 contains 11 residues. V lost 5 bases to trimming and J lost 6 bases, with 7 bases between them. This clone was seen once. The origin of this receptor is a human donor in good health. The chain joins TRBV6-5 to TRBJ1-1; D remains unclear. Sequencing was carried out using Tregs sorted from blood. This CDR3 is CASSDFAEAFF. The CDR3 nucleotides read TGTGCCAGCAGTGATTTCGCTGAAGCTTTCTTT.